This T cell receptor beta chain comes out of a study of OX40 agonist ivuxolimab in advanced cancers. About the study as a whole: The costimulatory receptor OX40 (CD134) was targeted by ivuxolimab, a fully human IgG2 agonistic monoclonal antibody. Peripheral TCRbeta sequencing was intended to test whether TCR sequence diversity was altered and clonal T-cell expansion was caused by ivuxolimab. Patients were allowed to have had prior anti-PD-1, anti-PD-L1 or anti-CTLA-4 therapy, and less than 45% of the dose-escalation patients had previously received checkpoint inhibitors. Partial responses occurred in three dose-escalation patients: two with cutaneous melanoma and one with hepatocellular carcinoma. Intravenous ivuxolimab was administered to patients every 2 weeks at six dose levels: 0.01, 0.1, 0.3, 1.5, 3 and 10 mg/kg. The paper covers the monotherapy dose-escalation part of the phase I ivuxolimab trial, which included N ≈ 52 patients. Among the roughly 50 dose-escalation patients, about 19 had hepatocellular carcinoma, 15 melanoma, 9 renal cell carcinoma and 9 head and neck cancer. The dose-escalation cohort was around 83% male with a mean age of around 64 years, ranging from roughly 23 to 90. The investigation overall reported the following: The antigen specificity of the clonally expanded peripheral T cells was not determined. At doses of 0.1 to 3.0 mg/kg, clonal expansion of both CD4+ and CD8+ blood T cells was observed from baseline to week 6. Low levels of normalized T-cell clonal expansion were also seen in some patients who did not respond. In the 0.1-3.0 mg/kg groups, partial responders had among the lowest normalized peripheral clonal expansion, particularly in CD8+ T cells. On average, CD8+ T cells showed more expanded clones than CD4+ T cells after ivuxolimab.

The CDR3 goes from the cysteine to the phenylalanine over 16 residues. The retained sequence is limited to the CDR3, 48 bases, with the frame set at the first base. V is cut by 4 bases and J by 4 bases, and the space between the germline ends is 20 bases. Looking up the germline V gene yields CDR1 SGHNT and CDR2 YENEEA. Concerning this clone itself: The antigen it binds to is not known. No base-level quality is on record; no much larger clone is a single base apart.

For sequencing of the TCRbeta CDR3 region, genomic DNA was extracted from the sorted cells. The immunoSEQ Assay was used to sequence the TCRbeta CDR3 regions. The table comes from immuneACCESS by way of TCRdb, which keeps in-frame sequences with V and J called. Part of the clones is missing from these tables; in studies checked, under half for an unresolved V gene and the rest for unknown reasons. Recorded for this sample are 45,000 to 65,000 clones; 80% to 85% of them occurred a single time. 2.5% to 3.5% of the sample is held by the ten biggest clonotypes. The trial excluded patients who had a history of autoimmune disease or who were on systemic immunosuppression. Peripheral blood for TCR sequencing was collected from all dose cohorts at baseline, on cycle 4 day 1, and on cycle 7 day 1. Samples were obtained from an open-label, multicenter, first-in-human phase I dose-escalation trial of ivuxolimab. Adults with locally advanced or metastatic melanoma, renal cell, hepatocellular, or head and neck squamous cell carcinoma were enrolled in the trial. Before TCR sequencing, CD4+ and CD8+ T cells were separately sorted from peripheral blood.

The chain is assembled from TRBV11-3 and TRBJ2-7; TRBD1 might be the D gene, on 6 matching bases. This specimen was CD4+ or CD8+ T cells sorted from blood, taken in a trial of the OX40 agonist ivuxolimab. This receptor was obtained from an adult with an advanced solid tumor such as melanoma, head and neck, liver or kidney cancer. The sequenced DNA is TGTGCCAGCAGCTCCAGGGGTAGGGGAAAAGGGTACGAGCAGTACTTC. Its product reads: CASSSRGRGKGYEQYF. With all but the CDR3 taken from the reference TRBV11-3 and TRBJ2-7 genes, the full variable domain is: EAGVVQSPRYKIIEKKQPVAFWCNPISGHNTLYWYLQNLGQGPELLIRYENEEAVDDSQLPKDRFSAERLKGVDSTLKIQPAELGDSAVYLCASSSRGRGKGYEQYFGPGTRLTVT.